The clone carrying this T cell receptor (beta chain) was seen a few times. Its antigen is not identified. TCRdb reprocessed the RACE reads with MiXCR, giving one entry per CDR3 protein. The profile covers tens of thousands of distinct CDR3 sequences, with under 13% appearing a single time and under 1.5% taken by the ten largest. The CDR3 loop spans 14 amino acids. Germline loops: CDR1 SGHAT, CDR2 FQNNGV. With 1 base removed from V and 8 bases from J, the gap between germline ends came to 14 bases. The data were taken from a study of human T cells and chemical hapten exposure. The wider study: Patients were given diphenylcyclopropenone on the scalp weekly across the approximately 22-week study. The upper back received 0.01% DPC by patch testing, with results read at 6 days.

The study, taken as a whole, reports: Among expanded TCRs, significantly more large CDR3 similarity clusters formed than among controls.

Time point denoted: patch test 1, 2 weeks after DPC sensitization. The treatment denotes: therapeutic diphenylcyclopropenone sensitization with weekly scalp DPC. The sample was whole blood, taken in connection with sensitization to the hapten diphenylcyclopropenone (DPC). The chain links TRBV11-2 to TRBJ1-1; no firm D call. This TCR was sampled from a woman between 45 and 60 years old with alopecia areata. Some clones in this sample may be carry-over from other donors' samples. The CDR3 reads CASSLAPSLLEAFF. The CDR3 DNA reads TGTGCCAGCAGCTTAGCCCCATCCCTCCTAGAAGCTTTCTTT.